This entry lists 25 T cell receptor beta chains sequenced from one sample in a study of blood T cell repertoires in COVID-19. Clones were read by immunoSEQ multiplex PCR, and TCRdb kept only the in-frame ones, dropping some. The data show approximately 320,000 clones, approximately 86% seen once. The sequencing sample was made of PBMCs or T cells enriched from blood (not recorded which). The receptors stem from a woman aged 18-29 years who had recovered from COVID-19.

This chain uses TRBV4-2 with TRBJ2-7; D call uncertain. The V end lost 1 base, the J end lost 5 bases, and 15 bases lay between the germline ends. The length of the CDR3 is 15 residues. The germline CDR1 and CDR2 sequences are LGHNA and YNFKEQ. The CDR3 DNA follows: TGTGCCAGCAGCCAAGTAGACGAGGTTTTCGACGAGCAGTACTTC. Protein product: CASSQVDEVFDEQYF.

This chain uses TRBV19 with TRBJ1-3, with D perhaps TRBD1 (6 bases). From germline, CDR1 is LNHDA and CDR2 SQIVND (reference sequence). The CDR3 runs to 15 residues. The V end lost 4 bases, the J end lost 2 bases, and 12 bases lay between the germline ends. The CDR3 region is CASSTTGSAGNTIYF. The CDR3 DNA is TGTGCCAGTAGTACGACAGGATCGGCTGGAAACACCATATATTTT.

This chain connects TRBV19 to TRBJ2-1; D might be TRBD2 (6 bases). Germline V gives CDR1 LNHDA, CDR2 SQIVND (reference sequence). V was pared by 9 bases and J by 10 bases, with 13 bases between. The CDR3 sequence is 11 residues long. CDR3 bases: TGTGCCAGCGATAGAGCGGGCGAGCAGTTCTTC. Translated, it gives CASDRAGEQFF.

Only one count was recorded for this clone. This chain links TRBV5-4 with TRBJ2-7, with 9 positions matching TRBD1. Germline V gene lookup returns CDR1 SGHNT and CDR2 YYREEE (reference sequence). The CDR3 consists of 14 residues. With V trimmed by 0 bases and J by 7 bases, 5 bases remained unmatched. The CDR3 here is CASSLDRGRREQYF. CDR3 bases: TGTGCCAGCAGCTTGGACAGGGGGCGGCGGGAGCAGTACTTC.

The chain recombines TRBV2 with TRBJ2-5; perhaps TRBD1 as D (5 bases). Trimming shortened V by 5 bases and J by 2 bases, and 12 bases separated the two germline ends. Germline CDR1 reads SNHLY; CDR2 reads FYNNEI. The CDR3 extends over 14 amino acids. CDR3 in DNA: TGTGCCAGCAGTTCTTGGGGCCCTCAAGAGACCCAGTACTTC. As protein: CASSSWGPQETQYF.

V and J are TRBV2 and TRBJ2-2; D call uncertain. The CDR3 sequence is 14 residues long. The germline gives CDR1 SNHLY, CDR2 FYNNEI. Trimming pared 4 bases from V and 4 bases from J, leaving 10 bases between. CDR3 amino acids: CASSVGSGTGELFF. In DNA form, the CDR3 reads TGTGCCAGCAGTGTTGGTTCGGGCACCGGGGAGCTGTTTTTT.

The chain uses TRBV6-6 and TRBJ1-4; 8 bases map to TRBD1. V was pared by 2 bases and J by 3 bases, with 5 bases of the junction left unmatched. This CDR3 comprises 16 residues. Germline loops: CDR1 MNHNY, CDR2 SVGAGI (reference sequence). The CDR3 bases are TGTGCCAGCAGTTACCTTCAGGGGGCGGCTAATGAAAAACTGTTTTTT. Amino acids: CASSYLQGAANEKLFF.

This rearrangement joins TRBV30 to TRBJ1-4, with D hard to call. Germline V gene data show CDR1 as GTSNPN and CDR2 as SVGIG (reference sequence). The CDR3 covers 14 residues. With 2 bases removed from V and 8 bases from J, the gap between germline ends came to 15 bases. The DNA of the CDR3 is TGTGCCTGGAGTTTCCCGACTCTGTCCGAAAAACTGTTTTTT. Translated, it gives CAWSFPTLSEKLFF.

This chain joins TRBV7-9 and TRBJ2-1, with 14 bases matching TRBD2. V trimming: 5 bases; J trimming: 3 bases; junction bases outside the gene matches: 9. This CDR3 contains 18 residues. The germline V gene encodes CDR1 SEHNR and CDR2 FQNEAQ (reference sequence). The CDR3: CASSPHRGTSGSYNEQFF. The CDR3 DNA reads as TGTGCCAGCAGCCCCCATCGAGGGACTAGCGGGAGCTACAATGAGCAGTTCTTC.

The chain has TRBV7-9 and TRBJ1-2, with D perhaps matching TRBD1 (6 bases). V was cut by 4 bases and J by 5 bases, with 17 bases left in between. The CDR3 is 15 amino acids. The V gene's germline CDR1 is SEHNR and CDR2 FQNEAQ (reference sequence). CDR3 nucleotides: TGTGCCAGCAGCTCCGACGGACAGATCATATATGGCTACACCTTC. It encodes CASSSDGQIIYGYTF.

This clone has a single count. The chain carries TRBV18 and TRBJ1-4, with 8 bases matching TRBD1. Trimming cost V 1 base and J 0 bases; bases outside gene matches: 7. CDR1 is KGHSH and CDR2 is LQKENI in the germline V gene. The CDR3 runs to 18 residues. The CDR3 sequence is CASSPRTGSATTNEKLFF. The CDR3 DNA is TGTGCCAGCTCACCACGGACAGGGTCAGCAACAACTAATGAAAAACTGTTTTTT.

The chain combines TRBV7-2 with TRBJ2-2; a possible D gene is TRBD1 (5 bases). The CDR3 runs to 13 residues. Germline CDR1 is SGHTA and CDR2 is FQGNSA. Trimming removed 1 base from V and 6 bases from J, with 6 bases in between. The CDR3 spells CASSLGRAGELFF. As DNA, the CDR3 is TGTGCCAGCAGCTTAGGCAGGGCCGGGGAGCTGTTTTTT. Complete variable domain (other parts from reference TRBV7-2 and TRBJ2-2): GAGVSQSPSNKVTEKGKDVELRCDPISGHTALYWYRQSLGQGLEFLIYFQGNSAPDKSGLPSDRFSAERTGGSVSTLTIQRTQQEDSAVYLCASSLGRAGELFFGEGSRLTVL.

This chain uses TRBV28 with TRBJ1-1; tentatively, D is TRBD1 (6 bases). The V and J ends lost 6 bases and 11 bases respectively, with 25 bases between them. This CDR3 has 15 residues. Looked up from germline, CDR1 is MDHEN and CDR2 is SYDVKM. CDR3 amino acids: CASRRGGWGPKSAFF. DNA of the CDR3: TGTGCCAGCAGGAGGGGGGGCTGGGGCCCGAAGTCTGCTTTCTTT. The whole variable domain, remainder taken from reference TRBV28 and TRBJ1-1, is DVKVTQSSRYLVKRTGEKVFLECVQDMDHENMFWYRQDPGLGLRLIYFSYDVKMKEKGDIPEGYSVSREKKERFSLILESASTNQTSMYLCASRRGGWGPKSAFFGQGTRLTVV.

This chain uses TRBV10-3 with TRBJ1-6; 7 bases align to TRBD1. CDR1 and CDR2 (germline): ENHRY, SYGVKD. V was pared by 2 bases and J by 6 bases, with 4 bases of the junction left unmatched. The CDR3 has 15 amino acids. The CDR3 loop reads CAISEGTVLNSPLHF. CDR3 DNA sequence: TGTGCCATCAGTGAGGGGACAGTACTTAATTCACCCCTCCACTTT.

This rearrangement joins TRBV5-1 to TRBJ1-2, with 8 bases that match TRBD1. The CDR3 runs 15 residues. With 4 bases clipped from V and 1 base from J, the junction kept 6 bases outside the gene matches. Germline values: CDR1 SGHRS, CDR2 YFSETQ. The CDR3 DNA reads as TGCGCCAGCAGCCCAGACAGGGGCCGTAACTATGGCTACACCTTC. Translation: CASSPDRGRNYGYTF.

The V and J genes are TRBV19 and TRBJ2-3, with D perhaps TRBD1 (5 bases). CDR1 is LNHDA and CDR2 is SQIVND in the germline V gene (reference sequence). Trimming took 5 bases from V and 4 from J, leaving 13 bases between them. The CDR3 is 14 residues long. The CDR3 nucleotides are TGTGCCAGTAGTTCTTCTTTGGGGCCAGATACGCAGTATTTT. It specifies CASSSSLGPDTQYF.

The gene calls are TRBV18 and TRBJ2-3; 7 positions match TRBD1. This CDR3 is built from 17 residues. Germline trimming cut 1 base from V and 2 bases from J; bases unmatched to any gene: 9. Germline lookup yields CDR1 KGHSH and CDR2 LQKENI. CDR3 bases: TGTGCCAGCTCACCACGGGGGAACAGGGGACCCACAGATACGCAGTATTTT. This codes for CASSPRGNRGPTDTQYF.

V gene TRBV6-6 combines with J gene TRBJ1-1; TRBD1 might be the D (5 bases). This CDR3 is built from 13 residues. The ends were cut back, 6 bases at V and 3 bases at J, with 11 bases in the middle. The germline V gene encodes CDR1 MNHNY and CDR2 SVGAGI (reference sequence). This CDR3 is CASRADSYTEAFF. The CDR3 nucleotides read TGTGCCAGCAGAGCAGACAGCTACACTGAAGCTTTCTTT.

This clone has just one count. The chain is built from TRBV23-1 and TRBJ1-1; 7 nucleotides align to TRBD1. TRBV23-1 has ORF status, its function being uncertain. The CDR3 loop spans 16 amino acids. Trimming removed 0 bases from V and 6 bases from J; junction bases left unmatched: 10. The CDR3 reads CASSQSYRGLRAEAFF. The CDR3, as DNA: TGCGCCAGCAGTCAATCGTATAGGGGGCTGAGGGCTGAAGCTTTCTTT.

The chain has TRBV9 and TRBJ2-3; 9 bases are shared with TRBD1. V was clipped by 3 bases and J by 2 bases; unmatched bases: 7. Germline-derived CDR1 and CDR2 are SGDLS and YYNGEE. The CDR3 extends over 16 amino acids. CDR3: CASSEGQGLNTDTQYF. The CDR3 DNA sequence: TGTGCCAGCAGCGAGGGACAGGGACTCAACACAGATACGCAGTATTTT. The variable domain in full, with the rest retrieved from reference TRBV9 and TRBJ2-3, is DSGVTQTPKHLITATGQRVTLRCSPRSGDLSVYWYQQSLDQGLQFLIQYYNGEERAKGNILERFSAQQFPDLHSELNLSSLELGDSALYFCASSEGQGLNTDTQYFGPGTRLTVL.

The chain carries TRBV5-4 and TRBJ2-7; D might be TRBD2 (5 bases). CDR1 SGHNT and CDR2 YYREEE come from the germline V gene (reference sequence). The V end was cut by 4 bases, the J end by 5 bases, with 19 bases between. This CDR3 comprises 15 residues. The CDR3 DNA follows: TGTGCCAGCAGCATCCATCGGGGAGAATCCAACGAGCAGTACTTC. Its translation: CASSIHRGESNEQYF.

This clone occurred a few times. This chain connects TRBV7-2 to TRBJ2-7; TRBD1 is a possible D gene (6 bases). V gave up 4 bases and J gave up 2 bases, with 15 bases separating them. This CDR3 is built from 15 residues. From germline, CDR1 is SGHTA and CDR2 FQGNSA. In DNA form, the CDR3 reads TGTGCCAGCAGCTCCCGGACAGCCGGGCCCTACGAGCAGTACTTC. It codes for CASSSRTAGPYEQYF.

The gene calls are TRBV28 and TRBJ1-1; the D is unclear. CDR3 size: 12 residues. The V and J ends lost 9 bases and 3 bases respectively, with 11 bases between them. Germline values: CDR1 MDHEN, CDR2 SYDVKM. CDR3 sequence (DNA): TGTGCCAGTGGCTCTAGAGACACTGAAGCTTTCTTT. It yields the protein CASGSRDTEAFF.

This clone appeared a single time. This chain joins TRBV14 and TRBJ1-2, with 7 bases that match TRBD1. The CDR3 runs to 14 residues. V shed 2 bases and J 3 bases; nucleotides not matched to a gene: 3. In germline, CDR1 is SGHDN, CDR2 FVKESK. The chain's CDR3 is CASSQFGTDYGYTF. CDR3 DNA: TGTGCCAGCAGCCAATTCGGGACAGACTATGGCTACACCTTC.

This sequence joins TRBV7-2 and TRBJ1-3; D gene ambiguous. From germline, CDR1 is SGHTA and CDR2 FQGNSA. There are 14 residues in the CDR3. The V and J ends lost 5 bases and 4 bases respectively, with 12 bases between them. CDR3 in amino acids: CASSPLSYGNTIYF. CDR3 in DNA: TGTGCCAGCAGCCCTTTGAGCTACGGAAACACCATATATTTT.